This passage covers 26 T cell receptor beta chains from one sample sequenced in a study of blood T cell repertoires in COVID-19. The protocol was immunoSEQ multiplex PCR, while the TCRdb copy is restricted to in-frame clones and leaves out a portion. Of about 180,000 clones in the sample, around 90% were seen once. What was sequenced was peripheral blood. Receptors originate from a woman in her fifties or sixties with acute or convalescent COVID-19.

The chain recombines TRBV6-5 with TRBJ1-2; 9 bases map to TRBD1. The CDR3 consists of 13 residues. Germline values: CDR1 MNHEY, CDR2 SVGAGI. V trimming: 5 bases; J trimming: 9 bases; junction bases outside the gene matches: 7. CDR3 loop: CASSLLTGGSYTF. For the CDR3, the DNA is TGTGCCAGCAGTCTTTTGACAGGGGGGAGCTACACCTTC.

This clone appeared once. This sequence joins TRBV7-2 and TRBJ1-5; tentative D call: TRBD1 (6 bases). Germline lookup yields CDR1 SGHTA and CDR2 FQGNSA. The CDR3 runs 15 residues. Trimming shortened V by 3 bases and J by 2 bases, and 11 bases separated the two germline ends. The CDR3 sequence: CASSLGGGGNQPQHF. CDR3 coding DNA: TGTGCCAGCAGCTTGGGAGGGGGAGGCAATCAGCCCCAGCATTTT.

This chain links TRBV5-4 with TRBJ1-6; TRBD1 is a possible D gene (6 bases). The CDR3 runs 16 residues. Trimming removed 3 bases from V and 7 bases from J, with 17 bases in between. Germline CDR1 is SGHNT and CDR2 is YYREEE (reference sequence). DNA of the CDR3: TGTGCCAGCAGCTGGGGGGGCAGGGCCGGGAATTCACCCCTCCACTTT. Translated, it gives CASSWGGRAGNSPLHF. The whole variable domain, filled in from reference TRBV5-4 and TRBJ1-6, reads ETGVTQSPTHLIKTRGQQVTLRCSSQSGHNTVSWYQQALGQGPQFIFQYYREEENGRGNFPPRFSGLQFPNYSSELNVNALELDDSALYLCASSWGGRAGNSPLHFGNGTRLTVT.

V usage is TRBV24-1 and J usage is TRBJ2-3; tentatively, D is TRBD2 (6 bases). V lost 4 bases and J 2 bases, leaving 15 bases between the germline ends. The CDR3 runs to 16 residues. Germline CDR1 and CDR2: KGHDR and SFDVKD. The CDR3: CATSDSAGPSTDTQYF. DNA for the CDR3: TGTGCCACCAGTGACTCTGCGGGACCGTCCACAGATACGCAGTATTTT.

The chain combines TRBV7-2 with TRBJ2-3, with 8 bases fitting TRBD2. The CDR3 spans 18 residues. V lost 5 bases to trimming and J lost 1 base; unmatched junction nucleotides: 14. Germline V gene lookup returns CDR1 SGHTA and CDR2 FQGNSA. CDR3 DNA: TGTGCCAGCAGCCCGACGCCTCCGGGGGGGCTCGGCACAGATACGCAGTATTTT. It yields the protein CASSPTPPGGLGTDTQYF.

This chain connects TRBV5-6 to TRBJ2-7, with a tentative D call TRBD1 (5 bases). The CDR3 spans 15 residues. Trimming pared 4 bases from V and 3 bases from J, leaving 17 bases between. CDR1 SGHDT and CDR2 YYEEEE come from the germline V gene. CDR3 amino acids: CASSQLGLTYYEQYF. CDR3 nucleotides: TGTGCCAGCAGCCAGCTGGGGCTAACCTACTACGAGCAGTACTTC.

The DNA for the CDR3 is TGTGCCAGCAGCACCCGACAGGGACTTAATTCACCCCTCCACTTT. Encoded protein: CASSTRQGLNSPLHF. This chain connects TRBV7-8 to TRBJ1-6, with 7 bases matching TRBD1. Germline CDR1 reads SGHVS; CDR2 reads FQNEAQ. Trimming removed 5 bases from V and 6 bases from J; junction bases left unmatched: 7. The CDR3 sequence is 15 residues long.

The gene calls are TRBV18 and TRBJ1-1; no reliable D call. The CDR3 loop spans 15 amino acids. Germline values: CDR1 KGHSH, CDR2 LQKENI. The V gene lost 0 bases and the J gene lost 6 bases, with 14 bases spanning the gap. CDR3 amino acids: CASSPPMAVGAEAFF. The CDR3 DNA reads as TGTGCCAGCTCACCACCTATGGCGGTCGGTGCTGAAGCTTTCTTT.

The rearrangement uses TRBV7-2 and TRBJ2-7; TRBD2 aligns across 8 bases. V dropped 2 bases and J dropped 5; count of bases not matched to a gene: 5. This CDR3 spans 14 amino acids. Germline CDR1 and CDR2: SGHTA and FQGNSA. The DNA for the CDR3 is TGTGCCAGCAGCTTACCGGGGGGGCCGAACGAGCAGTACTTC. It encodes CASSLPGGPNEQYF.

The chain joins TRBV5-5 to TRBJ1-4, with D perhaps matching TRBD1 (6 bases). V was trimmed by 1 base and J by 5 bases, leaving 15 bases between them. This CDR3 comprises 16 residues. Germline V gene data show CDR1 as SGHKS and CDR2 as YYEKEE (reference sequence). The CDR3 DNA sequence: TGTGCCAGCAGCTTGAGCGGTGGACAGAGGAATGAAAAACTGTTTTTT. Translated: CASSLSGGQRNEKLFF. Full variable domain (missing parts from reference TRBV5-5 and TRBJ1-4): DAGVTQSPTHLIKTRGQQVTLRCSPISGHKSVSWYQQVLGQGPQFIFQYYEKEERGRGNFPDRFSARQFPNYSSELNVNALLLGDSALYLCASSLSGGQRNEKLFFGSGTQLSVL.

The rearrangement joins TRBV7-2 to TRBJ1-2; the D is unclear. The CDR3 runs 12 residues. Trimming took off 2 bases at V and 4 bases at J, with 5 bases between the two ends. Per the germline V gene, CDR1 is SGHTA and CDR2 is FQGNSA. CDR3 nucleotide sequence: TGTGCCAGCAGCTTATCGGTCTATGGCTACACCTTC. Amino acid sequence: CASSLSVYGYTF.

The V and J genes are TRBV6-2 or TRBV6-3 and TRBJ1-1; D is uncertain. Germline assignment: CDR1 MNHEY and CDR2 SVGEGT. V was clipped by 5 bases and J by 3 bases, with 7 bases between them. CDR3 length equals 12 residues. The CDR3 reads CASSLRYTEAFF. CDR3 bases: TGTGCCAGCAGTCTTCGGTACACTGAAGCTTTCTTT.

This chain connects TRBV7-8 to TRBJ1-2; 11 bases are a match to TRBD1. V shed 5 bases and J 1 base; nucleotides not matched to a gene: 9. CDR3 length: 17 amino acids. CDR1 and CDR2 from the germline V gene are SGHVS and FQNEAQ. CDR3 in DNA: TGTGCCAGCAGCCCCTATGGGACAGGGGGTTTTAACTATGGCTACACCTTC. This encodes CASSPYGTGGFNYGYTF. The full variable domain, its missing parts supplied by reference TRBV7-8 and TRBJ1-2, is GAGVSQSPRYKVAKRGQDVALRCDPISGHVSLFWYQQALGQGPEFLTYFQNEAQLDKSGLPSDRFFAERPEGSVSTLKIQRTQQEDSAVYLCASSPYGTGGFNYGYTFGSGTRLTVV.

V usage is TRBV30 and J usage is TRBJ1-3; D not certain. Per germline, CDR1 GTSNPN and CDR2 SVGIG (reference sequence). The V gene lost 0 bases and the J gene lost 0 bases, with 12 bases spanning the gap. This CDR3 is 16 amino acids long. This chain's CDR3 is CAWSVEAESSGNTIYF. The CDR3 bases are TGTGCCTGGAGTGTAGAGGCGGAAAGCTCTGGAAACACCATATATTTT.

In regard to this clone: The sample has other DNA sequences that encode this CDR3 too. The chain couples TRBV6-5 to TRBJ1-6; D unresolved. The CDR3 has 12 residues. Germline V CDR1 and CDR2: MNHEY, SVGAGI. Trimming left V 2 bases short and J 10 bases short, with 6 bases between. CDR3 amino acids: CASSYAGSPLHF. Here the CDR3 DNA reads TGTGCCAGCAGTTACGCCGGGTCACCCCTCCACTTT.

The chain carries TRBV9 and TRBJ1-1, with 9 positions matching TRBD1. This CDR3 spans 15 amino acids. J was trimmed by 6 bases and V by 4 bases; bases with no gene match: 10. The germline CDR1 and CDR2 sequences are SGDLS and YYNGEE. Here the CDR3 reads CASSPRDRAVAEAFF. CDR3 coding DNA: TGTGCCAGCAGCCCGCGGGACAGGGCGGTGGCTGAAGCTTTCTTT.

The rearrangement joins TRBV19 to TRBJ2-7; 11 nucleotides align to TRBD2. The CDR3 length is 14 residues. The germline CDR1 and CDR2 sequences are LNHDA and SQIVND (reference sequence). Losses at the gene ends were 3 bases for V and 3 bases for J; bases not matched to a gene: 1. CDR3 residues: CASSITSGSYEQYF. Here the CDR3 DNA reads TGTGCCAGTAGTATCACTAGCGGGAGCTACGAGCAGTACTTC.

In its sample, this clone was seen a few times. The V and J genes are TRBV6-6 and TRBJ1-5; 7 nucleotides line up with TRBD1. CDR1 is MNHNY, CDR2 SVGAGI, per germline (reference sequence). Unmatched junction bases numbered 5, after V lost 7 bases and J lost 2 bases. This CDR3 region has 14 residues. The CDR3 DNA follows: TGTGCCAGCAACTTAGGGGGCGGCAATCAGCCCCAGCATTTT. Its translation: CASNLGGGNQPQHF.

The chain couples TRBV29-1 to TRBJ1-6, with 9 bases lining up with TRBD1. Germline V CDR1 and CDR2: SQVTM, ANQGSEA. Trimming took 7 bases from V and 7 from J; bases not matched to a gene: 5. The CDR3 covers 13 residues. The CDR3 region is CSARGTGNSPLHF. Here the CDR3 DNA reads TGCAGCGCGAGGGGGACAGGGAATTCACCCCTCCACTTT.

CDR3 sequence (DNA): TGTGCCAGTACCACGACAGGGATGCGCCAGCCCCAGCATTTT. Translating it yields CASTTTGMRQPQHF. The chain combines TRBV19 with TRBJ1-5, with 7 bases that match TRBD1. Germline V gives CDR1 LNHDA, CDR2 SQIVND (reference sequence). There are 14 residues in the CDR3. V was clipped by 7 bases and J by 7 bases; unmatched bases: 10.

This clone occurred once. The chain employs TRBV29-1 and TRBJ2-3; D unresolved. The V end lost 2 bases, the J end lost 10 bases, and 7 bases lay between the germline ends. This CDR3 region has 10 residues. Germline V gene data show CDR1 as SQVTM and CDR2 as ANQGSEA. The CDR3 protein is CSVEPRAQYF. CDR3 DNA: TGCAGCGTTGAACCCCGGGCGCAGTATTTT.

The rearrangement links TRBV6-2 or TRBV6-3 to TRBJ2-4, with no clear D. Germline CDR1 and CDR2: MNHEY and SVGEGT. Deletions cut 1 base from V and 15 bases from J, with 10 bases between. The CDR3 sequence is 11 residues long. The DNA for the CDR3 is TGTGCCAGCAGTTACTTTCCAGTATGGTACTTC. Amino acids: CASSYFPVWYF.

CDR3 protein: CASRGGGSSYEQYF. In nucleotides, the CDR3 is TGTGCCAGCAGAGGGGGGGGGAGCTCCTACGAGCAGTACTTC. V usage is TRBV7-2 and J usage is TRBJ2-7, with D possibly being TRBD2 (7 bases). CDR3 length: 14 residues. V lost 6 bases and J 0 bases, leaving 12 bases between the germline ends. The germline gives CDR1 SGHTA, CDR2 FQGNSA. Based on the CDR3 plus reference TRBV7-2 and TRBJ2-7, the full variable domain is GAGVSQSPSNKVTEKGKDVELRCDPISGHTALYWYRQSLGQGLEFLIYFQGNSAPDKSGLPSDRFSAERTGGSVSTLTIQRTQQEDSAVYLCASRGGGSSYEQYFGPGTRLTVT.

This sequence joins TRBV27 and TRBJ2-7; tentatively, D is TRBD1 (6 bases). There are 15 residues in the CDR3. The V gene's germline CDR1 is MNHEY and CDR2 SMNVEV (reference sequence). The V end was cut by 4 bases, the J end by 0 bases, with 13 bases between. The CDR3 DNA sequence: TGTGCCAGCAGTTCCTTCCGGGACAACTCCTACGAGCAGTACTTC. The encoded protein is CASSSFRDNSYEQYF.

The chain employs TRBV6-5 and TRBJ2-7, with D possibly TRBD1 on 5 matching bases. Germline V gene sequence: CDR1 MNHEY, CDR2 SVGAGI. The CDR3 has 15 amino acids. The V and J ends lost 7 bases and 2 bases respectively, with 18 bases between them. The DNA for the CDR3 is TGTGCCAGCACCCAAGGGGCTAGGGGTGCCTACGAGCAGTACTTC. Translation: CASTQGARGAYEQYF.

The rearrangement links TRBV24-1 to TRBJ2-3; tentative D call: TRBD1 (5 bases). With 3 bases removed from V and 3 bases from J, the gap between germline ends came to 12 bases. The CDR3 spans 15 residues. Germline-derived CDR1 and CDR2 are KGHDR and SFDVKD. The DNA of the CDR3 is TGTGCCACCAGTGATGGCAGGGTCTTAACAGATACGCAGTATTTT. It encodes CATSDGRVLTDTQYF.